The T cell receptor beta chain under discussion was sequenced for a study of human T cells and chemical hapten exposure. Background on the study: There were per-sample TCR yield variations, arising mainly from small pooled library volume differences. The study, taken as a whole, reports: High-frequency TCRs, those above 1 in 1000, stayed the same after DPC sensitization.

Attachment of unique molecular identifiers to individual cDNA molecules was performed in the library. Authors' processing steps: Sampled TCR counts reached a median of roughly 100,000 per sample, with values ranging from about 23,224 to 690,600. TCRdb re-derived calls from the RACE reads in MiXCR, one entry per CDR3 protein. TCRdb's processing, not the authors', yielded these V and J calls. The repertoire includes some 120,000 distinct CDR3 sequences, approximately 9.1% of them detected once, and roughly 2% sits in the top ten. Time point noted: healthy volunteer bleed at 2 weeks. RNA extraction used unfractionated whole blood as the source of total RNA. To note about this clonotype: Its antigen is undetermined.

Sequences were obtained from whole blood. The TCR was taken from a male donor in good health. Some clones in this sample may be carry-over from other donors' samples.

The CDR3 is CASSSPPDRAKNIQYF. The CDR3 coding sequence is TGTGCCAGCAGCTCACCACCCGACAGGGCCAAAAACATTCAGTACTTC. This chain links TRBV7-9 with TRBJ2-4; D might be TRBD1 (6 bases). V lost 4 bases and J lost 1, with 14 bases in between. Looked up from germline, CDR1 is SEHNR and CDR2 is FQNEAQ (reference sequence). CDR3 size: 16 residues. Based on the CDR3 plus reference TRBV7-9 and TRBJ2-4, the full variable domain is DTGVSQNPRHKITKRGQNVTFRCDPISEHNRLYWYRQTLGQGPEFLTYFQNEAQLEKSRLLSDRFSAERPKGSFSTLEIQRTEQGDSAMYLCASSSPPDRAKNIQYFGAGTRLSVL.